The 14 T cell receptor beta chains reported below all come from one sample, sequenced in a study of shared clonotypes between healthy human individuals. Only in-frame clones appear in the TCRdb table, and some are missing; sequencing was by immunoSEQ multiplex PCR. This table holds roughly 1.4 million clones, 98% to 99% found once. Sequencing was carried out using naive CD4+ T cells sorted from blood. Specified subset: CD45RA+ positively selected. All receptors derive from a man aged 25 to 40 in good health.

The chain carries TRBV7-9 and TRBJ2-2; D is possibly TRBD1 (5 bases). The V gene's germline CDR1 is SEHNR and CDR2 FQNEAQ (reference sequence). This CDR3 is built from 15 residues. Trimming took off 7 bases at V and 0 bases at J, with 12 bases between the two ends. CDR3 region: CASTHQGANTGELFF. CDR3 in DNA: TGTGCCAGCACCCACCAGGGTGCGAACACCGGGGAGCTGTTTTTT.

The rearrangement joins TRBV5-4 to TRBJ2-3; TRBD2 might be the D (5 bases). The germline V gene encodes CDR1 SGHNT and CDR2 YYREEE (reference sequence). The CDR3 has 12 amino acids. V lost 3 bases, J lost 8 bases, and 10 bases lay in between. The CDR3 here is CASSSRAGTQYF. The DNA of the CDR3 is TGTGCCAGCAGCTCTAGGGCGGGTACGCAGTATTTT.

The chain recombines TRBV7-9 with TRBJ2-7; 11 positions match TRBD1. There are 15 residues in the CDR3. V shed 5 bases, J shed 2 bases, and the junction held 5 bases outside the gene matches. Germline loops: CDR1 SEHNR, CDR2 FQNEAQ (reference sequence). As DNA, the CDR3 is TGTGCCAGCAGCCACCCGGGACAGGGGGCCTACGAGCAGTACTTC. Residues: CASSHPGQGAYEQYF.

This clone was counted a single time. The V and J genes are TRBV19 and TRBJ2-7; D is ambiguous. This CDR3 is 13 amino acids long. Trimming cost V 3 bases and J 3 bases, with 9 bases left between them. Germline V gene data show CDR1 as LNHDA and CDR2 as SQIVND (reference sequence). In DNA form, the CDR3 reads TGTGCCAGTAGTATGGCCGGCAGCTACGAGCAGTACTTC. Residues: CASSMAGSYEQYF. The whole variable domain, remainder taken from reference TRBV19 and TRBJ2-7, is DGGITQSPKYLFRKEGQNVTLSCEQNLNHDAMYWYRQDPGQGLRLIYYSQIVNDFQKGDIAEGYSVSREKKESFPLTVTSAQKNPTAFYLCASSMAGSYEQYFGPGTRLTVT.

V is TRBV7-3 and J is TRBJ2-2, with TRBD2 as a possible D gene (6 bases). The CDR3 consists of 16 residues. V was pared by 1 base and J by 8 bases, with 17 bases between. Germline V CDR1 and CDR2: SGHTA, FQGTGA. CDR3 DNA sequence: TGTGCCAGCAGCTTAATTAGCGGAAGAGCTTCGGGGGAGCTGTTTTTT. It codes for CASSLISGRASGELFF. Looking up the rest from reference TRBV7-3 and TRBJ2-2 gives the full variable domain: GAGVSQTPSNKVTEKGKYVELRCDPISGHTALYWYRQSLGQGPEFLIYFQGTGAADDSGLPNDRFFAVRPEGSVSTLKIQRTERGDSAVYLCASSLISGRASGELFFGEGSRLTVL.

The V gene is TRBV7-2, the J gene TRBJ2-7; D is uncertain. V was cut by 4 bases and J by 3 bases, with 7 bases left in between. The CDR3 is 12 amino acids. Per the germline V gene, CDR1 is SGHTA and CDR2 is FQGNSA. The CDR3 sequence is CASSYLGYEQYF. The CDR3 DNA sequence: TGTGCCAGCAGCTACCTAGGCTACGAGCAGTACTTC.

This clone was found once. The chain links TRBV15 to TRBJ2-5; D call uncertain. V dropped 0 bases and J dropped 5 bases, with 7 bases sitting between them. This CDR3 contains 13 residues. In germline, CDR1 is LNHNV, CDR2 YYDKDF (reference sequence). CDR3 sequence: CATSRDRVETQYF. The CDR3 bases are TGTGCCACCAGCAGAGACCGAGTGGAGACCCAGTACTTC.

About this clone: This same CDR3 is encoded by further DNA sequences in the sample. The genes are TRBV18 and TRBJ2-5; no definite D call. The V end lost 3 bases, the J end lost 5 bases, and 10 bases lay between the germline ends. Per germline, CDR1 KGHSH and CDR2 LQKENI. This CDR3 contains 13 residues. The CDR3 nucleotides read TGTGCCAGCTCACCGCTAGTGGGGGAGACCCAGTACTTC. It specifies CASSPLVGETQYF.

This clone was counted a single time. CDR3 in DNA: TGTGCCAGCATGACAGGTATACCCTACGAGCAGTACTTC. This sequence encodes CASMTGIPYEQYF. The rearrangement uses TRBV28 and TRBJ2-7, with a weak D call TRBD1 (6 bases). Per the germline V gene, CDR1 is MDHEN and CDR2 is SYDVKM. The CDR3 extends over 13 amino acids. With 7 bases removed from V and 2 bases from J, the gap between germline ends came to 12 bases.

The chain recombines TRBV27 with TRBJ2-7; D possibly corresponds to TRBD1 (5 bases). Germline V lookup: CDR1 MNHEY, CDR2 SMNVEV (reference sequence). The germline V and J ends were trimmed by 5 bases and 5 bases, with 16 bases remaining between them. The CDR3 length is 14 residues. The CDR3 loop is CASSASRGRDEQYF. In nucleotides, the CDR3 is TGTGCCAGCAGTGCATCTCGTGGCAGGGACGAGCAGTACTTC.

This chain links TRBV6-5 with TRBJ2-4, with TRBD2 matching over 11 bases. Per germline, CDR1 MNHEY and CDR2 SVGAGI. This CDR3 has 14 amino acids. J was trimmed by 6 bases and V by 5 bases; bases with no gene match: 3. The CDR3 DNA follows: TGTGCCAGCAGTCCGGGACTAGCGGTAAACATTCAGTACTTC. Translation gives CASSPGLAVNIQYF.

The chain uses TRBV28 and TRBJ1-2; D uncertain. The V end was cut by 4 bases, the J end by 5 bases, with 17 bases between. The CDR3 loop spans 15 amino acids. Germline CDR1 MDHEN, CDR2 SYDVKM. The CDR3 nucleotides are TGTGCCAGCAGTTCCTCGTTGGGTAGTAGATATGGCTACACCTTC. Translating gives CASSSSLGSRYGYTF.

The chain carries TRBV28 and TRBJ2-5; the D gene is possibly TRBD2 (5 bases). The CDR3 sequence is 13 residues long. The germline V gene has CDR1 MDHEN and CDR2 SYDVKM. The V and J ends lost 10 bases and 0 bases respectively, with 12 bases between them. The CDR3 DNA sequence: TGTGCCAACCGCGGGCGGAACCAAGAGACCCAGTACTTC. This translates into CANRGRNQETQYF.

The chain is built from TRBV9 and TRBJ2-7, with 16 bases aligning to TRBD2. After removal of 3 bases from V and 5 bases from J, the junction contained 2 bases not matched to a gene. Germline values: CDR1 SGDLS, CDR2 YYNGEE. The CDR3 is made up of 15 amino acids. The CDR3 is CASSEGLAGGHEQYF. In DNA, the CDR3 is TGTGCCAGCAGCGAGGGACTAGCGGGAGGGCACGAGCAGTACTTC.